This TCR beta chain originates from a study of shared clonotypes between healthy human individuals. At the level of the study: There were three CD4 naive, three CD4 memory, two CD8 naive and one CD8 memory plates per donor. Study-level findings and limits: Only blood samples were collected, and tissue repertoires likely differ. What limited the represented genetic and exposure-history diversity was the small number of donors.

Looked up from germline, CDR1 is MNHNS and CDR2 is SASEGT. The V end was cut by 8 bases, the J end by 1 base, with 14 bases between. The CDR3 covers 15 residues. This table comes from immunoSEQ multiplex PCR, and its TCRdb copy is limited to in-frame clones, with some not included. The table lists roughly 640,000 clones, roughly 97% of them singletons. Points on this clone: Its specificity is unknown.

The specimen sequenced was naive CD4+ T cells sorted from blood. The subset: CD45RA+ positively selected. The TCR originated in a woman aged 25 to 39 in good health. J is TRBJ2-2 and V is TRBV6-1; unclear D gene. The CDR3: CASVALWVNTGELFF. The CDR3 DNA is TGTGCCAGCGTGGCGCTCTGGGTGAACACCGGGGAGCTGTTTTTT.